One and the same sample provided the 30 T cell receptor beta chains below, sequenced in a study of blood T cell repertoires in COVID-19. Using immunoSEQ multiplex PCR, the repertoire was profiled, and TCRdb retains in-frame clones only, with some absent. The data hold 180,000 or so clones, with more than 85% observed a single time. The specimen was PBMCs or T cells enriched from blood (not recorded which). These receptors were collected from a human donor with acute COVID-19. The donor label of this sample is uncertain.

V usage is TRBV30 and J usage is TRBJ2-5; 8 positions match TRBD1. Germline values: CDR1 GTSNPN, CDR2 SVGIG (reference sequence). With V trimmed by 2 bases and J by 5 bases, 16 bases remained unmatched. This CDR3 has 17 residues. CDR3 DNA sequence: TGTGCCTGGAGTTATCCCGGGCCAGGACAGGGCCACGAGACCCAGTACTTC. Its protein is CAWSYPGPGQGHETQYF.

The rearrangement links TRBV29-1 to TRBJ2-1; 11 bases agree with TRBD1. Unmatched junction bases numbered 4, after V lost 1 base and J lost 8 bases. The CDR3 has 14 amino acids. The germline gives CDR1 SQVTM, CDR2 ANQGSEA. The CDR3 nucleotides are TGCAGCGTTGAAGGGACAGGGGGCTTTGATGAGCAGTTCTTC. This translates into CSVEGTGGFDEQFF.

The genes are TRBV6-5 and TRBJ2-3, with 8 bases matching TRBD2. The ends lost 5 bases at V and 6 bases at J; junction bases unmatched: 7. CDR3 size: 14 residues. Germline CDR1 reads MNHEY; CDR2 reads SVGAGI. Here the CDR3 DNA reads TGTGCCAGCAGTCGCGCGGGGGGCAGGGATACGCAGTATTTT. It yields the protein CASSRAGGRDTQYF.

V is TRBV20-1 and J is TRBJ2-1; 7 bases line up with TRBD1. The CDR3 is 11 amino acids. J lost 10 bases, V lost 7 bases, and 7 bases had no gene match. Germline CDR1 is DFQATT and CDR2 is SNEGSKA (reference sequence). CDR3 DNA sequence: TGCAGTGTCCCCAGGGGGTTAGAGCAGTTCTTC. This codes for CSVPRGLEQFF.

The J gene is TRBJ2-1, the V gene TRBV1; TRBD2 is the table's D call, not checked against the DNA. TRBV1 is flagged as a pseudogene. CDR3 length equals 16 residues. In DNA form, the CDR3 reads TGCACCAGCAGCCAAGTCGGGGTGGACTTTTACAATGAGCAGTTCTTC. Protein sequence: CTSSQVGVDFYNEQFF.

As to this clone: At one end, the junction sequence differs from germline, possibly due to a read error. This chain connects TRBV6-5 to TRBJ1-4; no clear D gene. The CDR3 length is 12 residues. The germline CDR1 and CDR2 sequences are MNHEY and SVGAGI. CDR3 sequence reads: CASTWRDGIPVF. CDR3 coding DNA: TGTGCCAGCACATGGAGGGATGGGATCCCTGTTTTT.

The gene calls are TRBV15 and TRBJ2-5; TRBD1 matches at 8 bases. V dropped 6 bases and J dropped 5; count of bases not matched to a gene: 2. This CDR3 comprises 12 residues. The germline V gene has CDR1 LNHNV and CDR2 YYDKDF (reference sequence). For the CDR3, the DNA is TGTGCCACCAGGGGACAGGCGGAGACCCAGTACTTC. Protein product: CATRGQAETQYF.

This clone was counted once. This chain links TRBV3-1 (or the pseudogene TRBV3-2) with TRBJ2-5, with 8 positions matching TRBD2. CDR1 and CDR2 from the germline V gene are LGHDT and YNNKEL (reference sequence). The J segment lost 1 base and the V segment lost 2 bases, leaving 3 bases of the junction unmatched. This CDR3 comprises 15 residues. The CDR3 DNA follows: TGTGCCAGCAGCCAAAACGGGGGGGCCCAAGAGACCCAGTACTTC. It yields the protein CASSQNGGAQETQYF.

This rearrangement joins TRBV9 to TRBJ2-2; weak D call: TRBD1 (6 bases). The CDR3 has 14 amino acids. In germline, CDR1 is SGDLS, CDR2 YYNGEE. The ends were cut back, 3 bases at V and 4 bases at J, with 10 bases in the middle. As DNA, the CDR3 is TGTGCCAGCAGCGCGACAGGAGGCACCGGGGAGCTGTTTTTT. The encoded protein is CASSATGGTGELFF.

The V gene is TRBV5-1, the J gene TRBJ2-5; D may be TRBD1 (7 bases). The length of the CDR3 is 17 residues. Germline CDR1 reads SGHRS; CDR2 reads YFSETQ. Trimming shortened V by 4 bases and J by 4 bases, and 23 bases separated the two germline ends. The DNA for the CDR3 is TGCGCCAGCAGCATAAGATACCGGGCCCAGGGGGGAGAGACCCAGTACTTC. Translation gives CASSIRYRAQGGETQYF.

The chain is built from TRBV6-5 and TRBJ1-1, with TRBD1 identical over 9 bases. The CDR3 is made up of 15 amino acids. The J segment lost 0 bases and the V segment lost 6 bases, leaving 5 bases of the junction unmatched. Germline V lookup: CDR1 MNHEY, CDR2 SVGAGI. The CDR3: CASRTRQGVNTEAFF. CDR3 DNA: TGTGCCAGCAGGACCCGACAGGGGGTGAACACTGAAGCTTTCTTT.

V gene TRBV7-3 combines with J gene TRBJ1-2, with TRBD1 as a possible D gene (5 bases). CDR1 SGHTA and CDR2 FQGTGA come from the germline V gene. The V end lost 9 bases, the J end lost 4 bases, and 12 bases lay between the germline ends. The CDR3 totals 12 residues. The CDR3 loop is CARSDSCYGYTF. Here the CDR3 DNA reads TGTGCCAGGAGTGACAGTTGCTATGGCTACACCTTC.

In this sample, this clone turned up once. The rearrangement uses TRBV2 and TRBJ2-3, with D hard to call. The CDR3 is 13 residues long. Germline loops: CDR1 SNHLY, CDR2 FYNNEI. V shed 6 bases and J shed 0 bases, with 7 bases lying between them. CDR3 in amino acids: CASRAQSTDTQYF. The CDR3 coding sequence is TGTGCCAGCAGGGCCCAAAGCACAGATACGCAGTATTTT.

The chain combines TRBV4-2 with TRBJ1-1; D is perhaps TRBD1 (6 bases). The V and J ends lost 3 bases and 1 base respectively, with 15 bases between them. The CDR3 contains 16 residues. Germline V gene data show CDR1 as LGHNA and CDR2 as YNFKEQ. CDR3 coding DNA: TGTGCCAGCAGCCAGCTACAGGGCTCTGGGAACACTGAAGCTTTCTTT. It yields the protein CASSQLQGSGNTEAFF.

The V and J genes are TRBV7-3 and TRBJ2-1; 13 bases line up with TRBD2. This CDR3 has 15 amino acids. V was pared by 5 bases and J by 6 bases, with 4 bases of the junction left unmatched. In germline, CDR1 is SGHTA, CDR2 FQGTGA. CDR3 coding DNA: TGTGCCAGCAGCCCGACTAGCGGGGGGACCAATGAGCAGTTCTTC. Its protein is CASSPTSGGTNEQFF.

The V call is TRBV9, the J call TRBJ2-4; unclear D gene. Germline CDR1 is SGDLS and CDR2 is YYNGEE. Trimming took off 0 bases at V and 0 bases at J, with 10 bases between the two ends. This CDR3 is 16 amino acids long. CDR3 loop: CASSVGPGIAKNIQYF. The CDR3 nucleotides are TGTGCCAGCAGCGTAGGGCCAGGAATAGCCAAAAACATTCAGTACTTC.

This chain uses TRBV6-1 with TRBJ1-4, with 10 positions matching TRBD1. The CDR3 spans 16 residues. Germline V gene lookup returns CDR1 MNHNS and CDR2 SASEGT. With 1 base clipped from V and 5 bases from J, the junction kept 4 bases outside the gene matches. The CDR3 region is CASSEEVGQGNEKLFF. In nucleotides, the CDR3 is TGTGCCAGCAGTGAAGAAGTGGGACAGGGGAATGAAAAACTGTTTTTT.

The chain joins TRBV5-5 to TRBJ2-1; 7 bases map to TRBD2. The junction had 8 bases not matched to a gene; V was cut back by 4 bases and J by 4 bases. This CDR3 has 15 residues. Looked up from germline, CDR1 is SGHKS and CDR2 is YYEKEE (reference sequence). CDR3 in DNA: TGTGCCAGCAGCCGCCTGGCGGGGGAGTACAATGAGCAGTTCTTC. It specifies CASSRLAGEYNEQFF.

In nucleotides, the CDR3 is TGTGCCAGCAGTCCGGCAGCGAAGGAGCAGTACTTC. Its protein product is CASSPAAKEQYF. This chain joins TRBV6-5 and TRBJ2-7; D call uncertain. V lost 5 bases to trimming and J lost 7 bases, with 12 bases between them. The CDR3 length is 12 residues. Germline assignment: CDR1 MNHEY and CDR2 SVGAGI.

The gene calls are TRBV19 and TRBJ2-1, with D possibly TRBD2 on 7 matching bases. The CDR3 runs to 14 residues. CDR1 and CDR2 from the germline V gene are LNHDA and SQIVND (reference sequence). Trimming removed 5 bases at V and 0 bases at J, with 8 bases between. For the CDR3, the DNA is TGTGCCAGTAGTGGGGGGGCCTCCTACAATGAGCAGTTCTTC. Encoded protein: CASSGGASYNEQFF. Supplemented by reference TRBV19 and TRBJ2-1, the full variable domain reads DGGITQSPKYLFRKEGQNVTLSCEQNLNHDAMYWYRQDPGQGLRLIYYSQIVNDFQKGDIAEGYSVSREKKESFPLTVTSAQKNPTAFYLCASSGGASYNEQFFGPGTRLTVL.

CDR3 DNA: TGTGCCAGCAGCTTGGGGCCGACAGGGGGGGAGACCCAGTACTTC. Translating it yields CASSLGPTGGETQYF. This rearrangement joins TRBV7-2 to TRBJ2-5, with TRBD1 identical over 9 bases. This CDR3 has 15 amino acids. CDR1 is SGHTA, CDR2 FQGNSA, per germline. V was pared by 3 bases and J by 5 bases, with 7 bases of the junction left unmatched. The full variable domain, its missing parts supplied by reference TRBV7-2 and TRBJ2-5, is GAGVSQSPSNKVTEKGKDVELRCDPISGHTALYWYRQSLGQGLEFLIYFQGNSAPDKSGLPSDRFSAERTGGSVSTLTIQRTQQEDSAVYLCASSLGPTGGETQYFGPGTRLLVL.

This clone was counted once. This chain joins TRBV4-1 and TRBJ1-1, with D perhaps TRBD1 (6 bases). The CDR3 is made up of 15 amino acids. The germline V and J ends were trimmed by 4 bases and 1 base, with 13 bases remaining between them. The germline V gene has CDR1 MGHRA and CDR2 YSYEKL. CDR3 amino acids: CASSPGGGPNTEAFF. Written as DNA, the CDR3 is TGCGCCAGCAGCCCTGGGGGGGGGCCGAACACTGAAGCTTTCTTT.

The CDR3, as DNA: TGTGCCATCAGTGATTCAAGGCCCGGGACAGGAAATCAGCCCCAGCATTTT. It codes for CAISDSRPGTGNQPQHF. This sequence joins TRBV10-3 and TRBJ1-5; 8 positions agree with TRBD1. V was pared by 3 bases and J by 4 bases, with 11 bases of the junction left unmatched. The CDR3 loop spans 17 amino acids. Germline-derived CDR1 and CDR2 are ENHRY and SYGVKD.

The table lists this clone with a count of one. J is TRBJ2-2 and V is TRBV6-5, with a possible D match to TRBD1 (6 bases). The CDR3 contains 15 residues. V dropped 6 bases and J dropped 4 bases, with 15 bases sitting between them. Germline V gives CDR1 MNHEY, CDR2 SVGAGI. CDR3 sequence reads: CASRQGFFRTGELFF. The CDR3 DNA sequence: TGTGCCAGCAGACAGGGATTTTTTCGCACCGGGGAGCTGTTTTTT.

J is TRBJ2-5 and V is TRBV25-1; tentative D call: TRBD2 (7 bases). The CDR3 has 17 amino acids. Trimming left V 8 bases short and J 6 bases short, with 28 bases between. Germline CDR1 reads MGHDK; CDR2 reads SYGVNS. Here the CDR3 DNA reads TGTGCCAGCCTCCTTCTCCCGCGACGGGGGGCGGCCCAGACCCAGTACTTC. Protein product: CASLLLPRRGAAQTQYF.

This chain joins TRBV7-7 and TRBJ2-3; D is possibly TRBD1 (6 bases). From germline, CDR1 is SSHAT and CDR2 FNYEAQ (reference sequence). This CDR3 has 14 amino acids. V lost 5 bases to trimming and J lost 2 bases, with 11 bases between them. The CDR3 bases are TGTGCCAGCAGCGCCGGACAGAACACAGATACGCAGTATTTT. It yields the protein CASSAGQNTDTQYF.

V and J are TRBV21-1 and TRBJ1-2; the table's D call, TRBD1, has no DNA check behind it. TRBV21-1 is designated a pseudogene. The CDR3 totals 17 residues. CDR3 amino acids: CASGQGALKREAYGYTF. The CDR3 bases are TGTGCCAGCGGACAGGGGGCGTTAAAACGGGAGGCCTATGGCTACACCTTC.

DNA of the CDR3: TGTGCCTGGAGTGTAATGGGGTGGGAGGAGCAGTACTTC. It specifies CAWSVMGWEEQYF. The chain combines TRBV30 with TRBJ2-7; maybe TRBD2 (5 bases). Germline V gene lookup returns CDR1 GTSNPN and CDR2 SVGIG (reference sequence). The CDR3 is 13 residues long. V lost 0 bases and J lost 7, with 13 bases in between.

This clone was observed a few times. V is TRBV25-1 and J is TRBJ1-2; D is perhaps TRBD1 (5 bases). Trimming removed 5 bases from V and 4 bases from J, with 20 bases in between. The germline V gene encodes CDR1 MGHDK and CDR2 SYGVNS. The CDR3 sequence is 16 residues long. As DNA, the CDR3 is TGTGCCAGCAGTCCACAACAGGTCCCCTTAGCCTATGGCTACACCTTC. It encodes CASSPQQVPLAYGYTF.

This rearrangement joins TRBV5-6 to TRBJ1-2, with D tentatively TRBD1 (5 bases). V was trimmed by 2 bases and J by 2 bases, leaving 19 bases between them. The CDR3 is 17 residues long. Germline CDR1 is SGHDT and CDR2 is YYEEEE. CDR3 amino acids: CASSLGPREPLNYGYTF. CDR3 in DNA: TGTGCCAGCAGCTTAGGCCCCAGGGAACCGTTAAACTATGGCTACACCTTC.